This passage covers 24 T cell receptor beta chains from one sample sequenced in a study of early T cells in non-severe SARS-CoV-2 infection. Each CDR3 protein is one row after TCRdb ran MiXCR on the 5' RACE reads. The data hold around 80,000 distinct CDR3 sequences, with over 9% observed a single time. The sample here was whole blood, taken at baseline. The source is an adult who was a healthcare worker with PCR-confirmed SARS-CoV-2 infection or an uninfected control (not recorded which).

The rearrangement joins TRBV10-3 to TRBJ1-2; TRBD1 matches at 8 bases. After removal of 6 bases from V and 8 bases from J, the junction contained 8 bases not matched to a gene. From germline, CDR1 is ENHRY and CDR2 SYGVKD. CDR3 size: 13 residues. CDR3 loop: CAIREDRVSGYTF. CDR3 nucleotides: TGTGCCATCAGGGAGGACAGGGTGAGCGGCTACACCTTC.

V is TRBV13 and J is TRBJ1-5, with 11 bases that match TRBD1. The CDR3 is made up of 15 amino acids. Per germline, CDR1 PRHDT and CDR2 FYEKMQ (reference sequence). Unmatched junction bases numbered 2, after V lost 0 bases and J lost 7 bases. In DNA form, the CDR3 reads TGTGCCAGCAGCTTAGGCCGGACAGGGGGCCAGCCCCAGCATTTT. Protein: CASSLGRTGGQPQHF.

This clonotype was counted many times. The V gene is TRBV29-1, the J gene TRBJ2-7, with 7 bases matching TRBD2. The germline CDR1 and CDR2 sequences are SQVTM and ANQGSEA. V was clipped by 2 bases and J by 2 bases; unmatched bases: 6. This CDR3 has 14 amino acids. CDR3 in amino acids: CSVELGGEAYEQYF. CDR3 DNA: TGCAGCGTTGAATTGGGAGGGGAGGCCTACGAGCAGTACTTC.

This sequence joins TRBV24-1 and TRBJ1-1, with unresolved D. The length of the CDR3 is 15 residues. CDR1 and CDR2 (germline): KGHDR, SFDVKD. Deletions cut 8 bases from V and 0 bases from J, with 15 bases between. In nucleotides, the CDR3 is TGTGCCACCACCCCTAGGGTCCAGTTGAACACTGAAGCTTTCTTT. Amino acid sequence: CATTPRVQLNTEAFF.

This clonotype was counted between two and nine times. V is TRBV18 and J is TRBJ1-3, with D unresolved. CDR3 length: 20 residues. V was clipped by 3 bases and J by 1 base, with 25 bases between them. Germline CDR1 KGHSH, CDR2 LQKENI. The DNA of the CDR3 is TGTGCCAGCTCACCCCAACCCCCGAAGACCGAGTTGGAATCTGGAAACACCATATATTTT. It codes for CASSPQPPKTELESGNTIYF.

This clonotype was counted between two and nine times. The V and J genes are TRBV4-3 and TRBJ1-2, with 7 bases lining up with TRBD1. The V and J ends lost 0 bases and 8 bases, in that order; junction bases with no gene match: 12. The germline CDR1 and CDR2 sequences are LGHNA and YSLEER. The CDR3 is 16 residues long. CDR3 amino acids: CASSQETGFSNGGYTF. DNA of the CDR3: TGCGCCAGCAGCCAAGAGACAGGGTTTTCCAACGGGGGCTACACCTTC.

The rearrangement joins TRBV5-6 to TRBJ1-1; TRBD1 might be the D (5 bases). The V and J ends lost 7 bases and 6 bases respectively, with 16 bases between them. This CDR3 contains 13 residues. CDR1 is SGHDT and CDR2 is YYEEEE in the germline V gene. The CDR3 region has the DNA TGTGCCAGCCGTCGGGGGATATGGTCTGAAGCTTTCTTT. As protein: CASRRGIWSEAFF.

This clonotype was observed a handful of times. CDR3 sequence: CASSVVGREAAGELFF. CDR3 nucleotide sequence: TGTGCCAGCAGCGTAGTCGGCCGGGAGGCGGCCGGGGAGCTGTTTTTT. The J gene is TRBJ2-2, the V gene TRBV9; TRBD2 aligns across 7 bases. V gave up 0 bases and J gave up 6 bases; unmatched junction bases: 8. The CDR3 has 16 residues. Germline V gene lookup returns CDR1 SGDLS and CDR2 YYNGEE.

This clonotype was seen more than once but under ten times. The chain employs TRBV19 and TRBJ2-6; D might be TRBD2 (6 bases). This CDR3 is 16 amino acids long. Germline assignment: CDR1 LNHDA and CDR2 SQIVND (reference sequence). With 10 bases removed from V and 1 base from J, the gap between germline ends came to 17 bases. For the CDR3, the DNA is TGTGCCATTAGCGGCAGAGTTTCATCTGGGGCCAACGTCCTGACTTTC. The encoded protein is CAISGRVSSGANVLTF.

This clonotype was seen many times. The chain is built from TRBV5-6 and TRBJ1-2; D gene ambiguous. The ends were cut back, 0 bases at V and 4 bases at J, with 7 bases in the middle. Germline V gives CDR1 SGHDT, CDR2 YYEEEE. This CDR3 is built from 13 residues. The CDR3 is CASSLGARYGYTF. The DNA for the CDR3 is TGTGCCAGCAGCTTGGGGGCGCGCTATGGCTACACCTTC.

This clonotype was observed a few times. The V gene is TRBV18, the J gene TRBJ2-3; possibly TRBD2 for D (6 bases). V lost 6 bases and J lost 10, with 17 bases in between. Looked up from germline, CDR1 is KGHSH and CDR2 is LQKENI. CDR3 length: 13 amino acids. CDR3 loop: CASSGSPGGAQYF. In nucleotides, the CDR3 is TGTGCCAGCTCCGGCTCGCCCGGCGGGGCGCAGTATTTT.

This clonotype was seen a few times. The chain recombines TRBV7-2 with TRBJ2-7; 7 positions agree with TRBD2. The CDR3 runs to 15 residues. Germline assignment: CDR1 SGHTA and CDR2 FQGNSA. Trimming at V came to 1 base and at J to 3 bases, leaving 6 bases not matched to a gene. The CDR3 DNA is TGTGCCAGCAGCTTAGATGGACCGGGAGGCTACGAGCAGTACTTC. It translates to CASSLDGPGGYEQYF.

The chain couples TRBV13 to TRBJ1-1; the D gene is possibly TRBD1 (5 bases). CDR1 PRHDT and CDR2 FYEKMQ come from the germline V gene (reference sequence). The V and J ends lost 1 base and 8 bases respectively, with 11 bases between them. The CDR3 spans 13 residues. CDR3 nucleotide sequence: TGTGCCAGCAGCTTAGTCGGGGGACCAGAAGCTTTCTTT. It translates to CASSLVGGPEAFF.

Ten or more counts support this clonotype. The chain has TRBV20-1 and TRBJ2-7, with 9 bases lining up with TRBD2. Germline V gene sequence: CDR1 DFQATT, CDR2 SNEGSKA (reference sequence). This CDR3 region has 17 residues. The V and J ends lost 3 bases and 5 bases, in that order; junction bases with no gene match: 17. In nucleotides, the CDR3 is TGCAGTGCTAGCCCCCTACAGCGGGGGGCCCTTCACAACGAGCAGTACTTC. This gives the protein CSASPLQRGALHNEQYF.

The gene calls are TRBV28 and TRBJ1-2; D is unresolved. V dropped 5 bases and J dropped 3 bases, with 13 bases sitting between them. Germline CDR1 is MDHEN and CDR2 is SYDVKM. CDR3 size: 14 residues. The CDR3 DNA is TGTGCCAGCAGTATTTTGACGGACTACTATGGCTACACCTTC. Translation: CASSILTDYYGYTF.

This clonotype came up many times. The rearrangement links TRBV6-2 or TRBV6-3 to TRBJ2-1; D may be TRBD2 (7 bases). The CDR3 is 11 amino acids. V lost 6 bases and J 15 bases, leaving 15 bases between the germline ends. Per germline, CDR1 MNHEY and CDR2 SVGEGT. CDR3 loop: CASSLPGGPFF. In DNA form, the CDR3 reads TGTGCCAGCAGCTTACCCGGGGGGCCGTTCTTC.

J is TRBJ1-1 and V is TRBV29-1; D is undetermined. Germline CDR1 reads SQVTM; CDR2 reads ANQGSEA. This CDR3 has 14 amino acids. V lost 4 bases, J lost 0 bases, and 12 bases lay in between. Here the CDR3 reads CSVVIGGLNTEAFF. The CDR3 region has the DNA TGCAGCGTTGTAATTGGCGGCTTGAACACTGAAGCTTTCTTT.

This clonotype was seen many times. The chain is built from TRBV10-3 and TRBJ2-1; 7 positions match TRBD1. Trimming removed 6 bases from V and 12 bases from J; junction bases left unmatched: 8. Per the germline V gene, CDR1 is ENHRY and CDR2 is SYGVKD. The CDR3 covers 12 residues. For the CDR3, the DNA is TGTGCCATCAGCTCCGGGACAGATACGCAGTTCTTC. Protein: CAISSGTDTQFF.

J is TRBJ1-1 and V is TRBV5-1; 8 nucleotides line up with TRBD1. The J segment lost 3 bases and the V segment lost 0 bases, leaving 1 base of the junction unmatched. Looked up from germline, CDR1 is SGHRS and CDR2 is YFSETQ. The CDR3 is 14 amino acids. The CDR3 spells CASSLGTGYTEAFF. CDR3 bases: TGCGCCAGCAGCTTGGGGACAGGGTACACTGAAGCTTTCTTT. Drawing the rest from reference TRBV5-1 and TRBJ1-1, the complete variable domain is KAGVTQTPRYLIKTRGQQVTLSCSPISGHRSVSWYQQTPGQGLQFLFEYFSETQRNKGNFPGRFSGRQFSNSRSEMNVSTLELGDSALYLCASSLGTGYTEAFFGQGTRLTVV.

The rearrangement joins TRBV11-1 to TRBJ2-3, with no clear D. The V gene's germline CDR1 is SGHAT and CDR2 FQDESV (reference sequence). This CDR3 contains 15 residues. Trimming removed 5 bases at V and 3 bases at J, with 15 bases between. CDR3 sequence (DNA): TGTGCCAGCAGCCCACGAGTGCGTAGGACAGATACGCAGTATTTT. Protein sequence: CASSPRVRRTDTQYF.

V is TRBV2 and J is TRBJ2-5; 11 bases line up with TRBD2. Germline values: CDR1 SNHLY, CDR2 FYNNEI. The CDR3 is 13 residues long. V lost 8 bases and J lost 4; bases outside the gene matches: 3. CDR3 in DNA: TGTGCCAGCGCTGGACTAGCGGGAGAGACCCAGTACTTC. This encodes CASAGLAGETQYF.

This clonotype was recorded at least ten times. The gene calls are TRBV29-1 and TRBJ2-3; 14 bases fit TRBD2. The CDR3 consists of 15 residues. Germline CDR1 reads SQVTM; CDR2 reads ANQGSEA. V shed 3 bases and J 7 bases; nucleotides not matched to a gene: 6. The CDR3 here is CSVDGTSGGSYTQYF. The CDR3 nucleotides read TGCAGCGTTGACGGGACTAGCGGGGGTTCGTATACGCAGTATTTT.

This clonotype was observed at least ten times. This chain joins TRBV7-8 and TRBJ2-2; TRBD1 agrees at 9 bases. The CDR3 loop spans 17 amino acids. After removal of 6 bases from V and 5 bases from J, the junction contained 13 bases not matched to a gene. Germline V gene lookup returns CDR1 SGHVS and CDR2 FQNEAQ. The CDR3 DNA reads as TGTGCCAGCAGTTTCTCCTGGGACAGGGCCACTACCGGGGAGCTGTTTTTT. It codes for CASSFSWDRATTGELFF.

The chain combines TRBV7-9 with TRBJ2-3; no clear D. Germline V gene lookup returns CDR1 SEHNR and CDR2 FQNEAQ (reference sequence). The CDR3 has 14 residues. The V and J ends lost 0 bases and 6 bases respectively, with 10 bases between them. CDR3 in DNA: TGTGCCAGCAGCTTAGCACCCCCCGGGGATACGCAGTATTTT. Translation gives CASSLAPPGDTQYF. Based on the CDR3 plus reference TRBV7-9 and TRBJ2-3, the full variable domain is DTGVSQNPRHKITKRGQNVTFRCDPISEHNRLYWYRQTLGQGPEFLTYFQNEAQLEKSRLLSDRFSAERPKGSFSTLEIQRTEQGDSAMYLCASSLAPPGDTQYFGPGTRLTVL.